This TCR beta chain was captured in a study of blood T cell repertoires in COVID-19 (dated by TCRdb to about 2020). For context, the study as a whole: Collaborator samples came from the United States, Italy and Spain and covered acute and convalescent phases of COVID-19. Where available, HLA class I and class II types were obtained from metadata supplied by the sample provider rather than from assay-based typing. The dataset comprised deeply sampled blood TCRbeta repertoires from subjects exposed to, actively infected with, or recovered from COVID-19. The prospective study material was composed of cDNA or gDNA derived from T cells, B-cell-depleted T cells, or PBMCs. A freely available public database, intended as a resource for researchers studying the immune response to SARS-CoV-2, is where the repertoires were released. Samples came from the ongoing ImmuneRACE study (first 160 participants) plus 1,254 subjects from 6 global collaborators. Nearly every sample came with metadata listing a de-identified subject ID, COVID-19 status, age in years and sex.

Whole blood was collected in K2EDTA tubes by collaborating institutions according to the institutions' own protocols. For TCRbeta analysis, collaborators shipped samples in one of three forms: frozen whole blood, isolated PBMCs, or DNA extracted from either of those sample types. TCRbeta CDR3 regions were amplified from genomic DNA using the immunoSEQ Assay, a bias-controlled multiplex PCR. The original pipeline was this. The number of nucleated cells in each sample was estimated by amplification of reference gene primers within the assay. Sequence reads were collapsed and filtered to measure the absolute abundance of every unique TCRbeta CDR3 rearrangement. For each sample, productive Simpson clonality was calculated as the square root of Simpson's diversity index over productive rearrangements. The immuneACCESS repertoire file appears here via TCRdb, limited to in-frame rearrangements. These files lack a portion of the clones; in checked studies, under half of the deficit traces to unresolved V genes, and the cause of the others is not known. That table supplies the V and J calls and clone size; D and trimming were determined from the DNA. Across this sample there are under 200,000 clones, with over 65% seen only once. Of the sample, around 2.9% falls within the top ten clones.

The CDR3 starts with the cysteine, ends with the phenylalanine, and has 12 residues. The DNA shown is the 36-base CDR3, in frame from base 1. CDR1 and CDR2 are read off the germline V gene (reference sequence) as DFQATT and SNEGSKA. V ends up 3 bases short and J 8 bases short, with an unmatched junction base count of 6. Broader findings and caveats from the paper: The quantity of clinical and demographic metadata differed by source and by participant and was supplied without curation.

This clone was detected ten times or more. The antigen it recognizes is unknown. It has no much larger one-base neighbor in the sample; base qualities were not kept. Here the chain combines TRBV20-1 and TRBJ1-2, with TRBD1 identical over 7 junction bases. What was sequenced was peripheral blood. This clonotype was obtained from a woman of 80 years or more with acute or convalescent COVID-19. The DNA reads as follows: TGCAGTGCTAGTGCGACAGGGTTGGGCTACACCTTC. This yields the protein CSASATGLGYTF.